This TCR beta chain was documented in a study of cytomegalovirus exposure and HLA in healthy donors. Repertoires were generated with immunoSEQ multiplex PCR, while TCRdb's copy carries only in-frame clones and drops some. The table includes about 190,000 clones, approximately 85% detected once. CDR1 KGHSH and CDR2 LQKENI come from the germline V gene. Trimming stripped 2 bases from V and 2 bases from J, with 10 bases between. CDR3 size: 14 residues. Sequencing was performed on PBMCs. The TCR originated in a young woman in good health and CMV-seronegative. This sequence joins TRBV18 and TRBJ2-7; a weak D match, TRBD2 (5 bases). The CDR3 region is CASSPGGTAYEQYF. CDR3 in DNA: TGTGCCAGCTCACCAGGAGGAACTGCCTACGAGCAGTACTTC.